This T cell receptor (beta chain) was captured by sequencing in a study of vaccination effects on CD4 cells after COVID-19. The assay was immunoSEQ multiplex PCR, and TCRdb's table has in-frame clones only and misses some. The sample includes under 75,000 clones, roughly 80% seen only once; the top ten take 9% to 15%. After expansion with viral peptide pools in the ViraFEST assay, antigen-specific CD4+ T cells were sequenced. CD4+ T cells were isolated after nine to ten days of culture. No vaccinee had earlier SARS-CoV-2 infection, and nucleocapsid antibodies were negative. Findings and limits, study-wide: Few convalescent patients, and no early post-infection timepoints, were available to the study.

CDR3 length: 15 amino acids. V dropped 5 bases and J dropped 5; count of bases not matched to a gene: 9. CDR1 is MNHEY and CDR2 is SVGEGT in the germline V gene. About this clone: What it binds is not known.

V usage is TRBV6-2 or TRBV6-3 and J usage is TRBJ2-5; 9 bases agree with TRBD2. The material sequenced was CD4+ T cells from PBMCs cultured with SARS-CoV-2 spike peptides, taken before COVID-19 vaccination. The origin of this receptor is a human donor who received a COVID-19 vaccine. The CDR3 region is CASSGLAGAGETQYF. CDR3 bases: TGTGCCAGCAGTGGATTAGCGGGGGCGGGGGAGACCCAGTACTTC.